This paragraph covers one T cell receptor beta chain sequence. What it binds is unknown. Per the original data handling: Of 150,000 to 200,000 unique clonotypes, more than 1.5% were previously reported viral-epitope-specific in VDJdb. Here immunoSEQ multiplex PCR was the method, and the copy in TCRdb shows in-frame clones only, minus some. V, J and clone size derive from that table, while D and trimming were established from the DNA sequence. This sample has 6,000 or so clones, with just under 85% found just once. This specimen comes from a study of hypomethylating agent response in myelodysplastic syndrome. Looking at the study overall: A diploid cytogenetic profile was most common; mean age 72.2 +/- 6.3 years. Study-wide results and limits: Analysis covered a small cohort of just about eleven patients. Possible novel MDS antigen recognition by shared GLIPH2 clusters needs experimental validation.

Trimming removed 10 bases from V and 4 bases from J, with 15 bases in between. This CDR3 has 13 residues. Germline values: CDR1 MDHEN, CDR2 SYDVKM. The receptor was isolated from a human donor with myelodysplastic syndrome. This specimen consisted of bone marrow, obtained before or after starting hypomethylating agent treatment for myelodysplastic syndrome (not recorded which). The chain has TRBV28 and TRBJ2-3, with D maybe TRBD1 (6 bases). CDR3 loop: CATILSGADTQYF. The CDR3 coding sequence is TGTGCCACCATTCTGTCAGGGGCAGATACGCAGTATTTT. The variable domain in full, with the rest retrieved from reference TRBV28 and TRBJ2-3, is DVKVTQSSRYLVKRTGEKVFLECVQDMDHENMFWYRQDPGLGLRLIYFSYDVKMKEKGDIPEGYSVSREKKERFSLILESASTNQTSMYLCATILSGADTQYFGPGTRLTVL.